These 30 T cell receptor beta chains came from one sample sequenced in a study of blood T cells in healthy people across ages. A sample-barcoded 5' primer and a J-beta primer mix were used in a second PCR of roughly 7 to 12 cycles. TCRdb re-called the 5' RACE reads with MiXCR, one entry per CDR3 protein. The table lists around 580,000 distinct CDR3 sequences, 40% to 50% of them singletons, with around 23% in the top ten. Sequencing was performed on blood. These receptors were taken from an elderly man in good health.

V is TRBV29-1 and J is TRBJ2-3; 7 nucleotides align to TRBD2. The V gene end was trimmed by 4 bases and the J gene end by 2 bases; junction bases not matched to a gene: 3. Germline assignment: CDR1 SQVTM and CDR2 ANQGSEA. The length of the CDR3 is 13 residues. Here the CDR3 reads CSVARDYTDTQYF. DNA of the CDR3: TGCAGCGTTGCCAGGGACTACACAGATACGCAGTATTTT.

The CDR3 sequence: CASSVGQGAGYTF. The CDR3 region has the DNA TGTGCCAGCAGCGTAGGACAGGGGGCTGGCTACACCTTC. V usage is TRBV9 and J usage is TRBJ1-2, with 10 bases fitting TRBD1. Germline loops: CDR1 SGDLS, CDR2 YYNGEE. V was pared by 0 bases and J by 7 bases, with 0 bases of the junction left unmatched. The CDR3 runs 13 residues.

The chain couples TRBV18 to TRBJ1-2; unclear D gene. This CDR3 has 13 amino acids. Per the germline V gene, CDR1 is KGHSH and CDR2 is LQKENI. The V gene lost 6 bases and the J gene lost 3 bases, with 11 bases spanning the gap. CDR3 DNA: TGTGCCAGCTCTGAGTCAGGCGACTATGGCTACACCTTC. This translates into CASSESGDYGYTF.

This clonotype appeared a single time. V gene TRBV20-1 combines with J gene TRBJ2-4; no reliable D call. The V and J ends lost 7 bases and 3 bases respectively, with 16 bases between them. Germline lookup yields CDR1 DFQATT and CDR2 SNEGSKA (reference sequence). The length of the CDR3 is 14 residues. The CDR3 is CSGCVDLVKNIQYF. The DNA for the CDR3 is TGCAGTGGATGCGTGGACCTCGTCAAAAACATTCAGTACTTC.

This clonotype was counted a few times. In DNA form, the CDR3 reads TGTGCCAGCAGCGTACAGGGGGCTAGCGGAGGTTACAATGAGCAGTACTTC. Its protein is CASSVQGASGGYNEQYF. The chain employs TRBV9 and TRBJ2-7, with D possibly TRBD1 on 8 matching bases. Per germline, CDR1 SGDLS and CDR2 YYNGEE. This CDR3 is built from 17 residues. Trimming removed 1 base at V and 7 bases at J, with 24 bases between.

This chain links TRBV5-5 with TRBJ1-2; D not certain. V lost 4 bases to trimming and J lost 5 bases, with 3 bases between them. Looked up from germline, CDR1 is SGHKS and CDR2 is YYEKEE (reference sequence). The CDR3 runs 10 residues. The CDR3 DNA follows: TGTGCCAGCAGCGGATATGGCTACACCTTC. Residues: CASSGYGYTF. The variable domain in full, with the rest retrieved from reference TRBV5-5 and TRBJ1-2, is DAGVTQSPTHLIKTRGQQVTLRCSPISGHKSVSWYQQVLGQGPQFIFQYYEKEERGRGNFPDRFSARQFPNYSSELNVNALLLGDSALYLCASSGYGYTFGSGTRLTVV.

A remark on this clonotype: A much more abundant neighbour one base away suggests this may be a read error. The rearrangement uses TRBV6-6 and TRBJ2-7, with a weak D call TRBD1 (6 bases). The CDR3 is 15 amino acids. Germline assignment: CDR1 MNHNY and CDR2 SVGAGI (reference sequence). Trimming cost V 4 bases and J 2 bases, with 15 bases left between them. This chain's CDR3 is CASSSPEQGPYEQYF. CDR3 nucleotides: TGTGCCAGCAGTTCCCCGGAACAGGGTCCCTACGAGCAGTACTTC.

The chain uses TRBV20-1 and TRBJ2-3, with 10 bases that match TRBD2. Germline V gene data show CDR1 as DFQATT and CDR2 as SNEGSKA (reference sequence). V was clipped by 5 bases and J by 8 bases; unmatched bases: 4. The CDR3 totals 12 residues. CDR3 DNA sequence: TGCAGTGCTGGGACTAGCGAGGGTACGCAGTATTTT. Translating it yields CSAGTSEGTQYF.

The rearrangement joins TRBV29-1 to TRBJ2-5, with 9 bases matching TRBD1. The V gene end was trimmed by 5 bases and the J gene end by 2 bases; junction bases not matched to a gene: 3. This CDR3 comprises 13 residues. Germline values: CDR1 SQVTM, CDR2 ANQGSEA. CDR3 in amino acids: CSVMTGGQETQYF. CDR3 bases: TGCAGCGTTATGACAGGGGGGCAAGAGACCCAGTACTTC.

The rearrangement uses TRBV7-2 and TRBJ2-7; D uncertain. CDR3 length: 13 residues. Germline V gene sequence: CDR1 SGHTA, CDR2 FQGNSA. Trimming cost V 7 bases and J 1 base, with 11 bases left between them. This CDR3 reads CASTTGRSYEQYF. As DNA, the CDR3 is TGTGCCAGCACCACCGGACGATCCTACGAGCAGTACTTC.

The chain has TRBV2 and TRBJ2-5; 9 bases agree with TRBD2. Germline lookup yields CDR1 SNHLY and CDR2 FYNNEI. CDR3 length equals 18 residues. The V segment lost 3 bases and the J segment 1 base; nucleotides outside the gene matches: 12. CDR3 nucleotide sequence: TGTGCCAGCAGTGATGTTCTAGCGGGGACCCCGGGCCAAGAGACCCAGTACTTC. This encodes CASSDVLAGTPGQETQYF.

To note about this clonotype: A much larger clonotype is one base distant, so this may be a read error. The conserved closing phenylalanine or tryptophan is absent in this CDR3, likely reflecting a read error. The CDR3 reads CSGGRLAETQYS. The CDR3 DNA reads as TGCAGCGGTGGAAGACTTGCGGAGACCCAGTACTCC. The gene calls are TRBV29-1 and TRBJ2-5; no clear D. CDR3 length equals 12 residues. Germline V gene sequence: CDR1 SQVTM, CDR2 ANQGSEA. V lost 7 bases to trimming and J lost 5 bases, with 14 bases between them.

The V gene is TRBV20-1, the J gene TRBJ2-3; 8 nucleotides agree with TRBD2. Germline assignment: CDR1 DFQATT and CDR2 SNEGSKA (reference sequence). This CDR3 is built from 14 residues. V dropped 1 base and J dropped 3; count of bases not matched to a gene: 3. CDR3 protein: CSARGTSGTDTQYF. In DNA form, the CDR3 reads TGCAGTGCTAGAGGTACTAGCGGAACAGATACGCAGTATTTT.

The chain recombines TRBV7-8 with TRBJ2-1, with 7 nucleotides matching TRBD1. V dropped 5 bases and J dropped 6; count of bases not matched to a gene: 10. Germline assignment: CDR1 SGHVS and CDR2 FQNEAQ. The CDR3 has 15 residues. The CDR3, as DNA: TGTGCCAGCAGCGATAGGGGACAGTACTTCAATGAGCAGTTCTTC. Protein product: CASSDRGQYFNEQFF.

This sequence joins TRBV20-1 and TRBJ2-5; the D is unclear. The V gene's germline CDR1 is DFQATT and CDR2 SNEGSKA (reference sequence). CDR3 size: 14 residues. The germline V and J ends were trimmed by 0 bases and 2 bases, with 10 bases remaining between them. This CDR3 is CSARDRARQETQYF. CDR3 DNA sequence: TGCAGTGCTAGAGATAGGGCTCGTCAAGAGACCCAGTACTTC.

The chain has TRBV7-9 and TRBJ2-3, with D maybe TRBD2 (5 bases). The V gene lost 5 bases and the J gene lost 1 base, with 10 bases spanning the gap. The germline CDR1 and CDR2 sequences are SEHNR and FQNEAQ (reference sequence). The CDR3 consists of 14 residues. For the CDR3, the DNA is TGTGCCAGCAGCCCGGGGTTTGGCACAGATACGCAGTATTTT. It encodes CASSPGFGTDTQYF.

J is TRBJ1-2 and V is TRBV20-1, with TRBD1 matching over 7 bases. There are 14 residues in the CDR3. Germline V gene sequence: CDR1 DFQATT, CDR2 SNEGSKA (reference sequence). With V trimmed by 6 bases and J by 3 bases, 10 bases remained unmatched. CDR3 sequence reads: CSADEQGLDYGYTF. The CDR3 DNA reads TGCAGTGCCGACGAACAGGGGTTGGACTATGGCTACACCTTC.

This chain connects TRBV12-3 or TRBV12-4 to TRBJ2-3, with D uncertain. Trimming shortened V by 6 bases and J by 2 bases, and 12 bases separated the two germline ends. The CDR3 totals 14 residues. CDR3 sequence: CASSNDGYTDTQYF. CDR3 DNA: TGTGCCAGCAGCAACGACGGGTACACAGATACGCAGTATTTT.

The gene calls are TRBV12-3 or TRBV12-4 and TRBJ2-5; 11 nucleotides align to TRBD1. The J segment lost 5 bases and the V segment lost 7 bases, leaving 9 bases of the junction unmatched. The CDR3 is 15 amino acids. Here the CDR3 reads CASTRTGGGVETQYF. CDR3 nucleotide sequence: TGTGCCAGCACCAGGACAGGGGGCGGGGTGGAGACCCAGTACTTC.

This clonotype was counted a few times. The chain combines TRBV5-1 with TRBJ2-5, with 9 bases fitting TRBD2. CDR1 is SGHRS and CDR2 is YFSETQ in the germline V gene. The CDR3 covers 15 residues. The junction had 7 bases not matched to a gene; V was cut back by 4 bases and J by 3 bases. The CDR3 protein is CASSPSRTSEETQYF. The CDR3 DNA sequence: TGCGCCAGCAGCCCTTCTAGGACTAGCGAAGAGACCCAGTACTTC. The full variable domain, with the rest looked up from reference TRBV5-1 and TRBJ2-5, is KAGVTQTPRYLIKTRGQQVTLSCSPISGHRSVSWYQQTPGQGLQFLFEYFSETQRNKGNFPGRFSGRQFSNSRSEMNVSTLELGDSALYLCASSPSRTSEETQYFGPGTRLLVL.

In DNA form, the CDR3 reads TGTGCCTGGAGTGTAGGGGAGACAAATACGCAGTATTTT. Translating it yields CAWSVGETNTQYF. The gene calls are TRBV30 and TRBJ2-3; D possibly uses TRBD1 or TRBD2 (5 bases each). The CDR3 covers 13 residues. V shed 0 bases and J shed 7 bases, with 11 bases lying between them. Germline CDR1 GTSNPN, CDR2 SVGIG (reference sequence).

V gene TRBV3-1 combines with J gene TRBJ2-2; D is ambiguous. This CDR3 is 13 amino acids long. Germline lookup yields CDR1 LGHDT and CDR2 YNNKEL (reference sequence). Trimming cost V 1 base and J 5 bases, with 5 bases left between them. As DNA, the CDR3 is TGTGCCAGCAGCCAAGGACGGACCGGGGAGCTGTTTTTT. Translated, it gives CASSQGRTGELFF.

This clonotype came up a few times. The chain combines TRBV5-1 with TRBJ1-4; no clear D gene. Trimming cost V 0 bases and J 0 bases, with 9 bases left between them. The V gene's germline CDR1 is SGHRS and CDR2 YFSETQ. This CDR3 spans 16 amino acids. CDR3 sequence (DNA): TGCGCCAGCAGCTTGGACACCCCGTCAACTAATGAAAAACTGTTTTTT. Its protein product is CASSLDTPSTNEKLFF.

This clonotype has just a few counts. The V gene is TRBV29-1, the J gene TRBJ1-4; TRBD1 agrees at 7 bases. The trim removed 7 bases at V and 8 bases at J, leaving 4 bases unmatched. This CDR3 is built from 11 residues. Germline-derived CDR1 and CDR2 are SQVTM and ANQGSEA. The CDR3 DNA reads TGCAGCGCGACAGGGCAGGAAAAACTGTTTTTT. It codes for CSATGQEKLFF. The full variable domain, in which reference TRBV29-1 and TRBJ1-4 provide the parts outside the CDR3, is SAVISQKPSRDICQRGTSLTIQCQVDSQVTMMFWYRQQPGQSLTLIATANQGSEATYESGFVIDKFPISRPNLTFSTLTVSNMSPEDSSIYLCSATGQEKLFFGSGTQLSVL.

The chain has TRBV7-9 and TRBJ2-4; D possibly corresponds to TRBD2 (6 bases). This CDR3 has 19 amino acids. Trimming left V 5 bases short and J 0 bases short, with 23 bases between. Germline V gives CDR1 SEHNR, CDR2 FQNEAQ (reference sequence). The DNA of the CDR3 is TGTGCCAGCAGCATTGGGGGACTCACGACTACCCTAGCCAAAAACATTCAGTACTTC. Its protein product is CASSIGGLTTTLAKNIQYF.

This clonotype was detected ten times or more. The chain uses TRBV6-5 and TRBJ2-3, with no clear D. The germline V and J ends were trimmed by 4 bases and 4 bases, with 6 bases remaining between them. Germline V lookup: CDR1 MNHEY, CDR2 SVGAGI. This CDR3 has 12 residues. This chain's CDR3 is CASSSRADTQYF. The CDR3 bases are TGTGCCAGCAGTTCCCGGGCAGATACGCAGTATTTT.

The gene calls are TRBV7-3 and TRBJ1-6; D uncertain. The length of the CDR3 is 15 residues. The germline CDR1 and CDR2 sequences are SGHTA and FQGTGA. Deletions cut 3 bases from V and 7 bases from J, with 13 bases between. The DNA of the CDR3 is TGTGCCAGCAGCTTTCAGCCCGGGGAGAATTCACCCCTCCACTTT. This translates into CASSFQPGENSPLHF.

This clonotype turned up a few times. This chain connects TRBV20-1 to TRBJ2-1; 9 bases are a match to TRBD1. After removal of 5 bases from V and 4 bases from J, the junction contained 9 bases not matched to a gene. The CDR3 loop spans 15 amino acids. Germline loops: CDR1 DFQATT, CDR2 SNEGSKA (reference sequence). As DNA, the CDR3 is TGCAGTGCTGGAAAACAGGGGGCGGGATACAATGAGCAGTTCTTC. Translation: CSAGKQGAGYNEQFF.

This chain uses TRBV15 with TRBJ2-1, with D unresolved. Germline V CDR1 and CDR2: LNHNV, YYDKDF (reference sequence). V gave up 5 bases and J gave up 4 bases, with 9 bases separating them. The CDR3 runs 13 residues. The CDR3 is CATSVGYYNEQFF. The CDR3 DNA is TGTGCCACCAGCGTGGGCTATTACAATGAGCAGTTCTTC.

This clonotype has at least ten counts. The chain employs TRBV7-9 and TRBJ2-7, with 8 bases fitting TRBD2. The V gene's germline CDR1 is SEHNR and CDR2 FQNEAQ (reference sequence). After removal of 2 bases from V and 2 bases from J, the junction contained 11 bases not matched to a gene. The CDR3 extends over 17 amino acids. The CDR3 region is CASSLSPRTSGTYEQYF. CDR3 bases: TGTGCCAGCAGCTTAAGTCCCCGAACTAGCGGAACCTACGAGCAGTACTTC.